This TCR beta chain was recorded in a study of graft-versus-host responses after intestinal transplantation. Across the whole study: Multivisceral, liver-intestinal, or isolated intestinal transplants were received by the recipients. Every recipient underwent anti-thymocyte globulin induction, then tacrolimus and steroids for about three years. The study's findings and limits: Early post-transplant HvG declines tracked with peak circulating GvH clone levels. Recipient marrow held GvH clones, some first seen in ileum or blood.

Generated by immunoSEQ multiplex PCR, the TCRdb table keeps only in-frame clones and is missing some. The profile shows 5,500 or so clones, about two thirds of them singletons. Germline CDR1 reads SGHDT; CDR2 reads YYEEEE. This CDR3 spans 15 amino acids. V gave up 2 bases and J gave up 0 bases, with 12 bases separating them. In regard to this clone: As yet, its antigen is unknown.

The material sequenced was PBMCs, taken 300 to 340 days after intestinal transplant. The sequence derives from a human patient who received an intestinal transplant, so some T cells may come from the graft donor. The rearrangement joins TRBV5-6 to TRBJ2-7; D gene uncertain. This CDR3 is CASSFGRSPSYEQYF. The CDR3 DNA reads TGTGCCAGCAGCTTTGGGCGGTCGCCCTCCTACGAGCAGTACTTC.